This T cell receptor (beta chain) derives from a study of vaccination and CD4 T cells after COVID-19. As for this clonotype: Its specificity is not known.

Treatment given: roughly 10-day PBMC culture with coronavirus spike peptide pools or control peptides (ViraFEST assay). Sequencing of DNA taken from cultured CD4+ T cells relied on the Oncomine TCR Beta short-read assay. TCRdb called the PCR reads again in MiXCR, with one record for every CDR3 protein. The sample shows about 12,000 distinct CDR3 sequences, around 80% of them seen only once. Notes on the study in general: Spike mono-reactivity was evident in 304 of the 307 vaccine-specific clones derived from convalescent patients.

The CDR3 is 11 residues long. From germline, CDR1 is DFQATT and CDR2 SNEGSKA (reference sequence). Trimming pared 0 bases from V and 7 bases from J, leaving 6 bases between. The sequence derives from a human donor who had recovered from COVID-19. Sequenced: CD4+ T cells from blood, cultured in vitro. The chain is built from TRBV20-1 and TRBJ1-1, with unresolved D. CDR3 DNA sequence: TGCAGTGCTAGAGATCAGGATGAAGCTTTCTTT. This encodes CSARDQDEAFF.